This T cell receptor beta chain derives from a study of cytomegalovirus exposure and HLA in healthy donors. Study information: HLA-typed donors contributed around 82 million unique TCRs, which were held in an early data release.

Findings and limits, study-wide: With later analysis, a missense DCLRE1C variant became linked to TCR beta V- and J-gene trimming. An analysis done earlier found most TCR beta V segments productive about 87% or about 30% of the time. Several V segments, TRBV6-2 and TRBV6-3 among them, could not be told apart and were dropped.

Points on this clone: The antigen is undetermined. Sequence at one end of the junction differs from germline and may be a read error.

PCR was performed using 60 Vbeta and 13 Jbeta primers. Assay: immunoSEQ multiplex PCR; the TCRdb copy retains only in-frame clones and omits some. Seen here are under 200,000 clones, under 70% observed once, and the top ten hold 2.8%. Germline V lookup: CDR1 SQVTM, CDR2 ANQGSEA. This CDR3 contains 13 residues. The sequence came from a woman in her thirties or forties in good health and CMV-seropositive. The rearrangement links TRBV29-1 to TRBJ2-5; 11 bases agree with TRBD2. Sequencing was performed on PBMCs. The CDR3 nucleotides read TGCAGCATCATACTAGCGGGAGAAGAGGCCCAGTACTTC. Its translation is CSIILAGEEAQYF. Together with reference TRBV29-1 and TRBJ2-5, the CDR3 gives the full variable domain: SAVISQKPSRDICQRGTSLTIQCQVDSQVTMMFWYRQQPGQSLTLIATANQGSEATYESGFVIDKFPISRPNLTFSTLTVSNMSPEDSSIYLCSIILAGEEAQYFGPGTRLLVL.